What follows are 5 T cell receptor beta chains derived from one specimen sequenced in a study of cytomegalovirus exposure and HLA in healthy donors. This PCR relied on a set of 60 Vbeta primers and 13 Jbeta primers. Data came from immunoSEQ multiplex PCR; TCRdb stores just in-frame clones and leaves some out. The table records about 140,000 clones, 60% to 80% of them present only once. What was sequenced was PBMCs. The receptors were gathered from a woman aged 45-65 years in good health and CMV-seronegative.

The chain joins TRBV19 to TRBJ2-5; no reliable D call. Trimming removed 6 bases at V and 3 bases at J, with 14 bases between. In germline, CDR1 is LNHDA, CDR2 SQIVND (reference sequence). This CDR3 spans 14 amino acids. The chain's CDR3 is CASSRRLQEETQYF. The CDR3 nucleotides are TGTGCCAGTAGCCGCCGACTTCAAGAAGAGACCCAGTACTTC.

The rearrangement links TRBV18 to TRBJ2-7, with TRBD2 as a possible D gene (6 bases). Germline V gives CDR1 KGHSH, CDR2 LQKENI. V lost 6 bases, J lost 2 bases, and 11 bases lay in between. This CDR3 contains 13 residues. The CDR3 here is CASSLSGAYEQYF. The CDR3 region has the DNA TGTGCCAGCTCCCTGTCGGGGGCCTACGAGCAGTACTTC.

This clone appeared many times. This rearrangement joins TRBV7-9 to TRBJ2-3; tentative D call: TRBD2 (5 bases). Trimming removed 4 bases at V and 3 bases at J, with 14 bases between. CDR1 and CDR2 (germline): SEHNR, FQNEAQ (reference sequence). The CDR3 runs to 15 residues. CDR3 DNA: TGTGCCAGCAGCTCAACAGCGGCGTGGACAGATACGCAGTATTTT. Translated: CASSSTAAWTDTQYF.

V gene TRBV9 combines with J gene TRBJ1-6; TRBD1 might be the D (6 bases). V shed 0 bases and J shed 5 bases, with 12 bases lying between them. The germline V gene has CDR1 SGDLS and CDR2 YYNGEE. The CDR3 is made up of 16 amino acids. This chain's CDR3 is CASSVGGRLDNSPLHF. The CDR3 DNA is TGTGCCAGCAGCGTAGGGGGGCGTTTAGATAATTCACCCCTCCACTTT.

The chain recombines TRBV13 with TRBJ2-1; 13 bases align to TRBD2. The CDR3 covers 17 residues. The J segment lost 8 bases and the V segment lost 3 bases, leaving 10 bases of the junction unmatched. Germline V gene sequence: CDR1 PRHDT, CDR2 FYEKMQ (reference sequence). The CDR3 nucleotides read TGTGCCAGCAGCTTCTTCCGACTAGCGGGGGGACGGCATGAGCAGTTCTTC. It translates to CASSFFRLAGGRHEQFF.